These T cell receptor beta chains were read from a single sample in a study of T cell repertoires in cytomegalovirus infection. TCRdb re-derived calls from the reads in MiXCR, one entry per CDR3 protein. The sample consists of about 320,000 distinct CDR3 sequences, 8% to 10% of them appearing once. The material sequenced was PBMCs. These receptors all come from a human donor in good health (CMV status not recorded). Some clones in this sample may be carry-over from other donors' samples. Both conserved end residues are part of each CDR3. A D gene is named only where the DNA matches it firmly. Size is omitted from some rows. Given values are once, few, many or a class for expanded clones.

j_gene: TRBJ2-3
d_gene: -
len: 14
abundance: many
v_gene: TRBV19
CDR3nt: TGTGCCAGTAGTATGTCTTCTAGCACAGATACGCAGTATTTT
CDR3aa: CASSMSSSTDTQYF

j_gene: TRBJ2-7
d_gene: TRBD2
len: 15
abundance: many
v_gene: TRBV7-2
CDR3nt: TGTGCCAGCAGCTTAGAACTAGCGGGAGGCTACGAGCAGTACTTC
CDR3aa: CASSLELAGGYEQYF

j_gene: TRBJ2-1
d_gene: TRBD2
len: 15
abundance: many
v_gene: TRBV6-1
CDR3nt: TGTGCCAGCAGCCGGACTAGCGGGGGGCCCAGGGAGCAGTTCTTC
CDR3aa: CASSRTSGGPREQFF

j_gene: TRBJ2-3
d_gene: TRBD2
len: 14
abundance: many
v_gene: TRBV7-2
CDR3nt: TGTGCCAGCAGCTTTACGGGAGGGCCGGATACGCAGTATTTT
CDR3aa: CASSFTGGPDTQYF

j_gene: TRBJ2-7
d_gene: -
len: 14
abundance: many
v_gene: TRBV7-2
CDR3nt: TGTGCCAGCAGCCCCCGACGGGTTGCCTACGAGCAGTACTTC
CDR3aa: CASSPRRVAYEQYF

j_gene: TRBJ2-5
d_gene: TRBD2
len: 16
abundance: -
v_gene: TRBV10-3
CDR3nt: TGTGCCATCAGTGACGAGGGGACTACACCCCAAGAGACCCAGTACTTC
CDR3aa: CAISDEGTTPQETQYF

j_gene: TRBJ2-7
d_gene: -
len: 13
abundance: few
v_gene: TRBV12-3/TRBV12-4
CDR3nt: TGTGCCAGCACCCAGACGCAGGCGGGGGAGCAGTACTTC
CDR3aa: CASTQTQAGEQYF

j_gene: TRBJ1-3
d_gene: -
len: 15
abundance: -
v_gene: TRBV7-2
CDR3nt: TGTGCCAGCAGCGTTACCTGGACGGCGGGGAACACCATATATTTT
CDR3aa: CASSVTWTAGNTIYF

j_gene: TRBJ1-1
d_gene: -
len: 14
abundance: few
v_gene: TRBV14
CDR3nt: TGTGCCAGCAGCCAAGCGGTACCTTGGGATGAAGCTTTCTTT
CDR3aa: CASSQAVPWDEAFF

j_gene: TRBJ2-1
d_gene: TRBD2
len: 14
abundance: many
v_gene: TRBV11-2
CDR3nt: TGTGCCAGCAGCTTAGCGGCGGGAGCCTATGAGCAGTTCTTC
CDR3aa: CASSLAAGAYEQFF

j_gene: TRBJ2-7
d_gene: -
len: 15
abundance: once
v_gene: TRBV12-3/TRBV12-4
CDR3nt: TGTGCCAGCAGTTTACGGCAGGGGTTTCAATACGAGCAGTACTTC
CDR3aa: CASSLRQGFQYEQYF

j_gene: TRBJ1-2
d_gene: TRBD1
len: 14
abundance: few
v_gene: TRBV11-2
CDR3nt: TGTGCCAGCAGCTTCGGACAGGAAACGTTTGGCTACACCTTC
CDR3aa: CASSFGQETFGYTF

j_gene: TRBJ2-7
d_gene: -
len: 16
abundance: -
v_gene: TRBV28
CDR3nt: TGTGCCAGAACCGAGATTAGGGGGGTTCTTACCTACGAGCAGTACTTC
CDR3aa: CARTEIRGVLTYEQYF

j_gene: TRBJ2-3
d_gene: -
len: 16
abundance: -
v_gene: TRBV4-1
CDR3nt: TGCGCCAGCAGCCCAGGAGTTTTGAGGCGCACAGATACGCAGTATTTT
CDR3aa: CASSPGVLRRTDTQYF

j_gene: TRBJ2-1
d_gene: -
len: 14
abundance: -
v_gene: TRBV2
CDR3nt: TGTGCCAGCAGTGGCTCCCTACTACCTAGTGAGCAGTTCTTC
CDR3aa: CASSGSLLPSEQFF

j_gene: TRBJ1-1
d_gene: -
len: 15
abundance: -
v_gene: TRBV6-2/TRBV6-3
CDR3nt: TGTGCCAGCAGTTACTCGAAACCAATGAACACTGAAGCTTTCTTT
CDR3aa: CASSYSKPMNTEAFF